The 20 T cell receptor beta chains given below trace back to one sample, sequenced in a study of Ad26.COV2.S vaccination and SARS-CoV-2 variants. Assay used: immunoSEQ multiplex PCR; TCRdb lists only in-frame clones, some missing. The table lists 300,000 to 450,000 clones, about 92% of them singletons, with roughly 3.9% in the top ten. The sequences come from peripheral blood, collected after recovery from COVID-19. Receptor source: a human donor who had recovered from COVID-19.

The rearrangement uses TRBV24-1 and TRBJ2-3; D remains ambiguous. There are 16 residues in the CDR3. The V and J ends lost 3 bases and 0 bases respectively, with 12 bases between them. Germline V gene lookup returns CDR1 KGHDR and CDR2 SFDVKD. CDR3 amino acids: CATSDRGKGSTDTQYF. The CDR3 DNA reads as TGTGCCACCAGTGATCGTGGGAAGGGTAGCACAGATACGCAGTATTTT.

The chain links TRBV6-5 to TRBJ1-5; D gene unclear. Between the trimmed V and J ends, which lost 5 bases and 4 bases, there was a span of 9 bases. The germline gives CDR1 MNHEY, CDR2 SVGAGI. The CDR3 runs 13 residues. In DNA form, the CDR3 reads TGTGCCAGCAGTCGTACCCCGAATCAGCCCCAGCATTTT. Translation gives CASSRTPNQPQHF.

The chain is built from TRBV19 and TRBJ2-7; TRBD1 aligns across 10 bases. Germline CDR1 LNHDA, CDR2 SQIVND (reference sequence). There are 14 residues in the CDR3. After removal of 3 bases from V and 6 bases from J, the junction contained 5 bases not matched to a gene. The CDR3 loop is CASSMVDRGFEQYF. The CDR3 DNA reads TGTGCCAGTAGTATGGTGGACAGGGGGTTCGAGCAGTACTTC. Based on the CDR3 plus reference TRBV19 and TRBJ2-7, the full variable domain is DGGITQSPKYLFRKEGQNVTLSCEQNLNHDAMYWYRQDPGQGLRLIYYSQIVNDFQKGDIAEGYSVSREKKESFPLTVTSAQKNPTAFYLCASSMVDRGFEQYFGPGTRLTVT.

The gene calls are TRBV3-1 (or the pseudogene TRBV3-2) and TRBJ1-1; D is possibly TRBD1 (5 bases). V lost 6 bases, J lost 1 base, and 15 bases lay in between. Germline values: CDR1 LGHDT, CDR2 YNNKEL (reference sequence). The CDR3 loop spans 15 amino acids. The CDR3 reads CASRYEGTPNTEAFF. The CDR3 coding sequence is TGTGCCAGCAGGTACGAGGGGACGCCGAACACTGAAGCTTTCTTT.

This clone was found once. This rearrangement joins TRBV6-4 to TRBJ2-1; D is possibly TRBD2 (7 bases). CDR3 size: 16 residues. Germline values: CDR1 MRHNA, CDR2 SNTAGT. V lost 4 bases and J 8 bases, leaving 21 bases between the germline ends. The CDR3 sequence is CASSAVAGANVDEQFF. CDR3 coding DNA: TGTGCCAGCAGTGCTGTGGCGGGGGCCAATGTGGATGAGCAGTTCTTC.

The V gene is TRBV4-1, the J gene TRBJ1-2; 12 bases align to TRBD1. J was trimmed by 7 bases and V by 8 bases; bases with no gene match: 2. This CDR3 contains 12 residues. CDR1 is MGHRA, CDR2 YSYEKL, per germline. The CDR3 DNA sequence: TGCGCCAGCGGGACAGGGGGCTCTGGCTACACCTTC. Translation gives CASGTGGSGYTF.

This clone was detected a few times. The CDR3, as DNA: TGTGCCAGCAGATTCCGGGACAGGAACACTGAAGCTTTCTTT. As protein: CASRFRDRNTEAFF. This rearrangement joins TRBV6-5 to TRBJ1-1, with 7 bases identical to TRBD1. Germline V gene sequence: CDR1 MNHEY, CDR2 SVGAGI. The CDR3 runs to 14 residues. The V segment lost 6 bases and the J segment 1 base; nucleotides outside the gene matches: 5.

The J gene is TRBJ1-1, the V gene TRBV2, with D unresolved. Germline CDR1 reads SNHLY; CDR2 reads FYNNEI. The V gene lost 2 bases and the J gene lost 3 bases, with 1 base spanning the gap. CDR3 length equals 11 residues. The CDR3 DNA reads TGTGCCAGCAGTGAATACACTGAAGCTTTCTTT. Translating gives CASSEYTEAFF.

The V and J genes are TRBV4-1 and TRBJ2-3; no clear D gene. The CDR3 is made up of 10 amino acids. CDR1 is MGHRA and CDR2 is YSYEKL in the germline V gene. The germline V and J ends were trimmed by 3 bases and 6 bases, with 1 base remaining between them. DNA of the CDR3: TGCGCCAGCAGCCACGATACGCAGTATTTT. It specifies CASSHDTQYF.

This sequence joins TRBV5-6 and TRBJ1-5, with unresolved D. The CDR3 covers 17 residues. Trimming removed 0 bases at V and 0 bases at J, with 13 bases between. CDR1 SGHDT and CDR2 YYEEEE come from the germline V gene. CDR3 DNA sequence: TGTGCCAGCAGCTTGGCACGTACGGGGTATAGCAATCAGCCCCAGCATTTT. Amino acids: CASSLARTGYSNQPQHF.

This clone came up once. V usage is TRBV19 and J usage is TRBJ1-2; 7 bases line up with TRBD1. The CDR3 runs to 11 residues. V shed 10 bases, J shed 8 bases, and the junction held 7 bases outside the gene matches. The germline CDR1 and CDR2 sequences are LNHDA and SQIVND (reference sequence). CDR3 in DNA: TGTGCCATCCGTCAGGGGGGAGGCTACACCTTC. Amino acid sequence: CAIRQGGGYTF.

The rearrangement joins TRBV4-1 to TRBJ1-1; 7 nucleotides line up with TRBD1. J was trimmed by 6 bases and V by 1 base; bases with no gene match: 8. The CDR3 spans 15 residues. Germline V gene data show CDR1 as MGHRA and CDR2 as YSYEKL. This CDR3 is CASSQARGQPAEAFF. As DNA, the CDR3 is TGCGCCAGCAGCCAAGCCCGGGGACAGCCCGCTGAAGCTTTCTTT.

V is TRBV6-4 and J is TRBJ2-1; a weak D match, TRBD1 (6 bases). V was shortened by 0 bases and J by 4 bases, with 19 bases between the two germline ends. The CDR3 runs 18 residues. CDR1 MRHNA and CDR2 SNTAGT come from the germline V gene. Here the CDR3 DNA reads TGTGCCAGCAGTGACTCTGTCTCGTGGGGGCCCAATTACAATGAGCAGTTCTTC. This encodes CASSDSVSWGPNYNEQFF.

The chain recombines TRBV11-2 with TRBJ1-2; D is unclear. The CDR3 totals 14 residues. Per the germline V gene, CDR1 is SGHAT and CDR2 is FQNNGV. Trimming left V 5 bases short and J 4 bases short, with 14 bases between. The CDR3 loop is CASSPSRVGYGYTF. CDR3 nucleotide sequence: TGTGCCAGCAGCCCTAGCCGGGTCGGCTATGGCTACACCTTC. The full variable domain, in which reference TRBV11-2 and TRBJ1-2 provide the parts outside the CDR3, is EAGVAQSPRYKIIEKRQSVAFWCNPISGHATLYWYQQILGQGPKLLIQFQNNGVVDDSQLPKDRFSAERLKGVDSTLKIQPAKLEDSAVYLCASSPSRVGYGYTFGSGTRLTVV.

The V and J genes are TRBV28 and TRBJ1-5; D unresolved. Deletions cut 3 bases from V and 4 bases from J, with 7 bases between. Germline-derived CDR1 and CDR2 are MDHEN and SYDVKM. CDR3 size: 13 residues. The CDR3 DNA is TGTGCCAGCAGTTTGACGGCGAATCAGCCCCAGCATTTT. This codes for CASSLTANQPQHF.

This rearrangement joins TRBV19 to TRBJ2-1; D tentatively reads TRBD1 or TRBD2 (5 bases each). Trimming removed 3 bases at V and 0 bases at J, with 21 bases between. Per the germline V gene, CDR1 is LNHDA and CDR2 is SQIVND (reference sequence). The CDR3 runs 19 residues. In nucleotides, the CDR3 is TGTGCCAGTAGTATGAAGGGACCTCCCGCTCCGAGCTCCTACAATGAGCAGTTCTTC. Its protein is CASSMKGPPAPSSYNEQFF. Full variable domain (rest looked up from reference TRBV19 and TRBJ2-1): DGGITQSPKYLFRKEGQNVTLSCEQNLNHDAMYWYRQDPGQGLRLIYYSQIVNDFQKGDIAEGYSVSREKKESFPLTVTSAQKNPTAFYLCASSMKGPPAPSSYNEQFFGPGTRLTVL.

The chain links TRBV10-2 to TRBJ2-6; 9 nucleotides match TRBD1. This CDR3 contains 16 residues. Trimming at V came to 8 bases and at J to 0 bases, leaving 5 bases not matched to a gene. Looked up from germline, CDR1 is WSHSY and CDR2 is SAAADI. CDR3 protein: CASLRQGVSGANVLTF. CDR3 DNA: TGCGCCAGCCTAAGACAGGGGGTCTCTGGGGCCAACGTCCTGACTTTC.

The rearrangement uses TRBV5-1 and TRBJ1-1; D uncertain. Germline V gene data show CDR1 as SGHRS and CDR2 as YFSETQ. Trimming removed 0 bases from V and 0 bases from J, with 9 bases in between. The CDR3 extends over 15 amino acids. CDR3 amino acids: CASSLVSGVNTEAFF. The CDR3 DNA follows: TGCGCCAGCAGCTTGGTGTCGGGCGTGAACACTGAAGCTTTCTTT.

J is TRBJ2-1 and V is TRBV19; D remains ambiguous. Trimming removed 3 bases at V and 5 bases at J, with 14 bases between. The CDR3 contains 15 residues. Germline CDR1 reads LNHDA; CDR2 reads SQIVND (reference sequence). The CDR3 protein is CASSIGQTLNNEQFF. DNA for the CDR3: TGTGCCAGTAGTATCGGTCAGACTCTAAACAATGAGCAGTTCTTC. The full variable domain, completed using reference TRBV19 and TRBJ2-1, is DGGITQSPKYLFRKEGQNVTLSCEQNLNHDAMYWYRQDPGQGLRLIYYSQIVNDFQKGDIAEGYSVSREKKESFPLTVTSAQKNPTAFYLCASSIGQTLNNEQFFGPGTRLTVL.

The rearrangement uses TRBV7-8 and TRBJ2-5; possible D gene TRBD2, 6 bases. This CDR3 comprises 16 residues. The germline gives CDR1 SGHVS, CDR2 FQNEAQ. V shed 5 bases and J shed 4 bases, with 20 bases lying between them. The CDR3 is CASSTRLGGILETQYF. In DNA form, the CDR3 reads TGTGCCAGCAGCACCCGACTAGGCGGGATCTTAGAGACCCAGTACTTC.